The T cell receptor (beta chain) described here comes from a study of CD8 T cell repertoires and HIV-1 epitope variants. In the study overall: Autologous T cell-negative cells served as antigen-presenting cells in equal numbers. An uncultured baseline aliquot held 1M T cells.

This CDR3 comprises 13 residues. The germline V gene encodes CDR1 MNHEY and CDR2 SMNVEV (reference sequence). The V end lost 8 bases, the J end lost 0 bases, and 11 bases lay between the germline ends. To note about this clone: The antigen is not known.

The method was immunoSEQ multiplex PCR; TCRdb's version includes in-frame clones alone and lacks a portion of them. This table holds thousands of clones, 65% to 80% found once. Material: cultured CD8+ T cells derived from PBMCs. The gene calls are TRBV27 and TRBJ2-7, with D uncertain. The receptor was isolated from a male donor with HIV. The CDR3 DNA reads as TGTGCCAGCGGACCCCTCAGCTCCTACGAGCAGTACTTC. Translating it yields CASGPLSSYEQYF.